This TCR beta chain was retrieved from a study of cytomegalovirus exposure and HLA in healthy donors. Participants comprised healthy donors of bone marrow. The CDR3 has 13 residues. The V gene's germline CDR1 is MDHEN and CDR2 SYDVKM. Trimming shortened V by 3 bases and J by 2 bases, and 6 bases separated the two germline ends. 60 Vbeta and 13 Jbeta primers were used in PCR. The assay was immunoSEQ multiplex PCR, and TCRdb's table has in-frame clones only and misses some. The sample yields some 140,000 clones, approximately 61% seen once. The clonotype comes from a human donor in good health. This chain connects TRBV28 to TRBJ2-3; D call uncertain. Sequences were obtained from PBMCs. CDR3 in DNA: TGTGCCAGCAGTTTCAGGATCACAGATACGCAGTATTTT. Translated: CASSFRITDTQYF.